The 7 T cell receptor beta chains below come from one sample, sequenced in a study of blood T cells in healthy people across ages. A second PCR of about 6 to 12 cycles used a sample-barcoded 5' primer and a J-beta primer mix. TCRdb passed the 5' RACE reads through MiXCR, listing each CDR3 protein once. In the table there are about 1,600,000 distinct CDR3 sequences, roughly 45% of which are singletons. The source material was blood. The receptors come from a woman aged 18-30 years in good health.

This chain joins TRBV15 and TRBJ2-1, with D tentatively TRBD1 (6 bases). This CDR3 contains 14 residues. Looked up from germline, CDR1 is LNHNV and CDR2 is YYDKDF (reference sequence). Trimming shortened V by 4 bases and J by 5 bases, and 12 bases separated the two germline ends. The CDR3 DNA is TGTGCCACCAGCATTGAGGGGGAAGACAATGAGCAGTTCTTC. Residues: CATSIEGEDNEQFF.

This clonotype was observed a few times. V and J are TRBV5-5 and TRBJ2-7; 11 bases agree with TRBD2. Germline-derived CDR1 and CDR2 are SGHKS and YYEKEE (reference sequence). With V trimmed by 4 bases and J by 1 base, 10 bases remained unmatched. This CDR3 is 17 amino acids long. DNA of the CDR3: TGTGCCAGCAGCCCCCGATCCGGGACTAGCGGTTCCTACGAGCAGTACTTC. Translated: CASSPRSGTSGSYEQYF.

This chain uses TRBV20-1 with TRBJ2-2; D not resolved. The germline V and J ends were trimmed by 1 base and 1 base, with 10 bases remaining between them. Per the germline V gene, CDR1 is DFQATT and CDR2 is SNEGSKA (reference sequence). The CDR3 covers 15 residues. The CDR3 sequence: CSARADTLNTGELFF. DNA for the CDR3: TGCAGTGCTAGAGCCGACACACTGAACACCGGGGAGCTGTTTTTT.

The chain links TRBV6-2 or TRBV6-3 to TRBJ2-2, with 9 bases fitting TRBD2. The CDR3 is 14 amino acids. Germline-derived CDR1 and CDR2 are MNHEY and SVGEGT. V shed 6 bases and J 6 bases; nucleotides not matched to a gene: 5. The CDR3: CASSMAGGPGELFF. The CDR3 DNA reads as TGTGCCAGCAGCATGGCGGGGGGGCCCGGGGAGCTGTTTTTT.

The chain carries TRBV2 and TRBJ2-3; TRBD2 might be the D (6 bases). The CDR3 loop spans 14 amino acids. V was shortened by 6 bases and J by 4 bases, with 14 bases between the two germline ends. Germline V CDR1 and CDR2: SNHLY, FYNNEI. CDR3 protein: CASRPYGGSDTQYF. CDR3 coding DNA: TGTGCCAGCAGGCCCTATGGAGGGTCAGATACGCAGTATTTT.

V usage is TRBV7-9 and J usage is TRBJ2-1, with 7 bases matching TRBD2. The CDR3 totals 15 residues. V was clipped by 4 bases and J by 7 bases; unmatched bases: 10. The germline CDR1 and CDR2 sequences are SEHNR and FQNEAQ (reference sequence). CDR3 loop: CASSWGGGPGNEQFF. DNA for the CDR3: TGTGCCAGCAGCTGGGGGGGAGGCCCGGGGAATGAGCAGTTCTTC.

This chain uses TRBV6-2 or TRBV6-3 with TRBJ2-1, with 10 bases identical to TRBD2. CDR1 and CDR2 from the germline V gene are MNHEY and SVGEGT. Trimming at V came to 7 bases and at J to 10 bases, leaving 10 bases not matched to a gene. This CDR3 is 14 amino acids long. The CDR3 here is CASTRTSGPREQFF. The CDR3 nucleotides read TGTGCCAGCACCAGGACTAGCGGCCCTCGCGAGCAGTTCTTC.